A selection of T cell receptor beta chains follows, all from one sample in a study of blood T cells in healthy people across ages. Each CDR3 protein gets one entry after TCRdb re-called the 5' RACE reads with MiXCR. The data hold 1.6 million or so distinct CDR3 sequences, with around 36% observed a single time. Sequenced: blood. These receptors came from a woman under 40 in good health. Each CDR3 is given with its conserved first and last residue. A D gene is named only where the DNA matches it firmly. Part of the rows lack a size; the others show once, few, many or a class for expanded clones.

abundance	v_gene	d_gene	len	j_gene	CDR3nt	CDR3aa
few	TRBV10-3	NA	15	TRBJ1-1	TGTGCCATCAGTGGGACAGTTCAGGGCCCAACTGAAGCTTTCTTT	CAISGTVQGPTEAFF
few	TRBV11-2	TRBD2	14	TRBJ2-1	TGTGCCAGCAGCTTGGGAGGGAGCTACAATGGGCAGTTCTTC	CASSLGGSYNGQFF
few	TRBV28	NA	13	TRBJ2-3	TGTGCCAGCCGGGAGCCTAGCACAGATACGCAGTATTTT	CASREPSTDTQYF
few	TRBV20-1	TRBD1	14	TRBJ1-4	TGCAGTGCTGCCTTGACAGGGGGGAATGAAAAACTGTTTTTT	CSAALTGGNEKLFF
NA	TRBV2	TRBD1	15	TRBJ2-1	TGTGCCAGCAGTGAGAGGACAGGGGGACGGAGAGAGCAGTTCTTC	CASSERTGGRREQFF
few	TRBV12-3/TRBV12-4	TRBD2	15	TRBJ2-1	TGTGCCAGCAGTTCCCCTAGCGGGGGGGCCTGGGAGCAGTTCTTC	CASSSPSGGAWEQFF
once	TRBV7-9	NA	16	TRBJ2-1	TGTGCCAGCAGCTTAGTGTCCCGGGCGTGTTTCAATGAGCAGTTCTTC	CASSLVSRACFNEQFF
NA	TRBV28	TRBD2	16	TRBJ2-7	TGTGCCAGCAGCCGGGGACTAGCGGGCTACTCCTACGAGCAGTACTTC	CASSRGLAGYSYEQYF
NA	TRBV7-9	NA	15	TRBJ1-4	TGTGCCAGCAGCTCGGGGGGGACAACTAATGAAAAACTGTTTTTT	CASSSGGTTNEKLFF
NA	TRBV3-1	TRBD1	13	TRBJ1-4	TGTGCCAGCAGCCTGGGACAGGCCGGAAAACTGTTTTTT	CASSLGQAGKLFF
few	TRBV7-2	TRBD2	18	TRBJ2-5	TGTGCCAGCAGCTTATGGGGTCGGACTAGCGGGCTTCTAGAGACCCAGTACTTC	CASSLWGRTSGLLETQYF
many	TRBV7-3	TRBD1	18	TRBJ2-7	TGTGCCAGCAGCCCTCGAACTTCCGGGACAGGGGGCGCCTACGAGCAGTACTTC	CASSPRTSGTGGAYEQYF
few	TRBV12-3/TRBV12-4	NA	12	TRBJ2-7	TGTGCCAGCGGGGCGTCGATCCACGAGCAGTACTTC	CASGASIHEQYF
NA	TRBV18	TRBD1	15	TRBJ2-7	TGTGCCAGCTCACCTTCGACAGGGGGCACCTACGAGCAGTACTTC	CASSPSTGGTYEQYF
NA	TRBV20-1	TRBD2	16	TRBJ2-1	TGCAGTGCTAGAATTCCCGGGACTAGGATTTACAATGAGCAGTTCTTC	CSARIPGTRIYNEQFF
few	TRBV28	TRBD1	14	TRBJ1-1	TGTGCCAGCAGTTATGGAGGGGGCGGCACTGAAGCTTTCTTT	CASSYGGGGTEAFF
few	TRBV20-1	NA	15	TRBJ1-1	TGCAGTGCTAGAGATGGCGGAGTCGTGAACACTGAAGCTTTCTTT	CSARDGGVVNTEAFF
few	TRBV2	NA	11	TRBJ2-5	TGTGCCAGCATACGTTCTGAGACCCAGTACTTC	CASIRSETQYF